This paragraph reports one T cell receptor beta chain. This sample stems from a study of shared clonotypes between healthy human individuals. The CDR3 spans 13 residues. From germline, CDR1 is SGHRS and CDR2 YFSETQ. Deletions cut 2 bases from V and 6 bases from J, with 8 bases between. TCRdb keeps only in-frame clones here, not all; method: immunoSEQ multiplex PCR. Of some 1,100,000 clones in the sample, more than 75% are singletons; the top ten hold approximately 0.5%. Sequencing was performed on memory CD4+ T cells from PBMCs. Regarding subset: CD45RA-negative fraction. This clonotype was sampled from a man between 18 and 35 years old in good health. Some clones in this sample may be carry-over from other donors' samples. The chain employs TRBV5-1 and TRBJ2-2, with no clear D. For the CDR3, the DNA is TGCGCCAGCAGCTTATCTGACGCCGGGGAGCTGTTTTTT. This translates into CASSLSDAGELFF.